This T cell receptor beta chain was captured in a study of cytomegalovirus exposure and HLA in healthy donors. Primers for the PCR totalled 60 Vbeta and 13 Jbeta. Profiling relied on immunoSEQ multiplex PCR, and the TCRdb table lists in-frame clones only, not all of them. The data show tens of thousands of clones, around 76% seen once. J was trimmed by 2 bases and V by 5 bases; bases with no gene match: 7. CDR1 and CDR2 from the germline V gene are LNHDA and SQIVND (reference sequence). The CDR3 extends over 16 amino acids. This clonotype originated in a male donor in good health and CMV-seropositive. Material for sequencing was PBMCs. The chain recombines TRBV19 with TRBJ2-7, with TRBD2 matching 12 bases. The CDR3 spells CASSPRLAGVAYEQYF. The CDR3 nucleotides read TGTGCCAGTAGTCCGAGACTAGCGGGAGTGGCCTACGAGCAGTACTTC.